What follows are 32 T cell receptor beta chains derived from one specimen sequenced in a study of spatial heterogeneity in lung cancer. Overall study findings and caveats: For expanded intratumoral alpha and beta TCRs, counts tracked tumor mutation counts.

Regarding time point: sample taken at primary tumor resection. TCRdb re-called the 5' RACE reads through MiXCR, storing one row per CDR3 protein. The sample includes 7,500 to 8,500 distinct CDR3 sequences, 7% seen only once; the top ten take approximately 8.1%. The antigens these receptors bind are not known. Source: lung tumor tissue, taken at surgery. The receptors here all came from a male donor with early-stage non-small cell lung cancer.

This rearrangement joins TRBV2 to TRBJ1-1; D unresolved. The V gene lost 7 bases and the J gene lost 3 bases, with 9 bases spanning the gap. The CDR3 runs 12 residues. CDR1 and CDR2 from the germline V gene are SNHLY and FYNNEI. DNA of the CDR3: TGTGCCAGCAAGTGGTCGGACACTGAAGCTTTCTTT. Its protein product is CASKWSDTEAFF.

By sample share, this clonotype is medium-sized (0.01 to 0.1%). The chain combines TRBV19 with TRBJ2-1; 13 bases agree with TRBD2. The CDR3 contains 14 residues. The germline gives CDR1 LNHDA, CDR2 SQIVND (reference sequence). Trimming at V came to 5 bases and at J to 8 bases, leaving 3 bases not matched to a gene. The DNA for the CDR3 is TGTGCCAGTAGTGGACTAGCGGGAGAAGATGAGCAGTTCTTC. Residues: CASSGLAGEDEQFF.

In this sample, this clonotype turned up many times. The J gene is TRBJ2-3, the V gene TRBV24-1; 8 bases align to TRBD2. The germline gives CDR1 KGHDR, CDR2 SFDVKD. The CDR3 length is 16 residues. Trimming at V came to 8 bases and at J to 2 bases, leaving 11 bases not matched to a gene. CDR3 region: CATMGWGGGHTDTQYF. Here the CDR3 DNA reads TGTGCCACCATGGGCTGGGGCGGGGGGCACACAGATACGCAGTATTTT.

This clonotype is medium-sized (0.01 to 0.1%) in the sample. This sequence joins TRBV12-3 or TRBV12-4 and TRBJ1-5, with 10 positions matching TRBD1. This CDR3 is 17 amino acids long. V was pared by 7 bases and J by 0 bases, with 9 bases of the junction left unmatched. CDR3: CASNRTGGGSSNQPQHF. In DNA form, the CDR3 reads TGTGCCAGCAACCGGACAGGGGGAGGAAGTAGCAATCAGCCCCAGCATTTT.

This clonotype is labeled medium-sized. The chain carries TRBV4-3 and TRBJ1-5; D is uncertain. The CDR3 totals 13 residues. Trimming took 1 base from V and 4 from J, leaving 5 bases between them. The germline V gene encodes CDR1 LGHNA and CDR2 YSLEER. The CDR3 DNA reads as TGCGCCAGCAGCCAAGTCCTTAATCAGCCCCAGCATTTT. Its protein is CASSQVLNQPQHF.

This clonotype is judged medium-sized. This rearrangement joins TRBV20-1 to TRBJ1-2; 10 bases agree with TRBD1. The V gene's germline CDR1 is DFQATT and CDR2 SNEGSKA (reference sequence). CDR3 length: 16 residues. V was pared by 1 base and J by 3 bases, with 8 bases of the junction left unmatched. CDR3 residues: CSARGTGGGNYYGYTF. CDR3 nucleotides: TGCAGTGCTAGAGGGACAGGGGGAGGGAACTACTATGGCTACACCTTC.

This clonotype is medium-sized in the sample. V gene TRBV10-2 combines with J gene TRBJ2-3; no reliable D call. V lost 10 bases and J 1 base, leaving 12 bases between the germline ends. This CDR3 comprises 13 residues. CDR1 and CDR2 (germline): WSHSY, SAAADI. CDR3 coding DNA: TGCGCCATTCACGGTCCGCGCACAGATACGCAGTATTTT. Translation: CAIHGPRTDTQYF.

This clonotype was counted many times. The chain has TRBV27 and TRBJ1-2, with a possible D match to TRBD1 (5 bases). The germline V gene has CDR1 MNHEY and CDR2 SMNVEV (reference sequence). Between the trimmed V and J ends, which lost 5 bases and 8 bases, there was a span of 18 bases. The CDR3 is made up of 14 amino acids. The CDR3 here is CASSRTQGLGGYTF. CDR3 sequence (DNA): TGTGCCAGCAGTCGAACGCAGGGTTTGGGCGGCTACACCTTC.

By share, this clonotype ranks as medium-sized. J is TRBJ2-1 and V is TRBV5-1; perhaps TRBD2 as D (6 bases). Germline CDR1 is SGHRS and CDR2 is YFSETQ. The CDR3 runs 15 residues. V shed 0 bases and J shed 4 bases, with 11 bases lying between them. CDR3: CASSLDGGPYNEQFF. CDR3 coding DNA: TGCGCCAGCAGCTTGGACGGGGGACCTTACAATGAGCAGTTCTTC. Full variable domain (missing parts from reference TRBV5-1 and TRBJ2-1): KAGVTQTPRYLIKTRGQQVTLSCSPISGHRSVSWYQQTPGQGLQFLFEYFSETQRNKGNFPGRFSGRQFSNSRSEMNVSTLELGDSALYLCASSLDGGPYNEQFFGPGTRLTVL.

This clonotype appeared many times. V usage is TRBV7-8 and J usage is TRBJ2-2; no reliable D call. Germline V gene lookup returns CDR1 SGHVS and CDR2 FQNEAQ. This CDR3 is built from 11 residues. V was clipped by 4 bases and J by 7 bases, with 4 bases between them. CDR3 amino acids: CASSWSGELFF. CDR3 in DNA: TGTGCCAGCAGCTGGAGCGGGGAGCTGTTTTTT.

This clonotype is deemed medium-sized (0.01 to 0.1%). The CDR3 protein is CASRAESHSYNEQFF. The CDR3, as DNA: TGTGCCAGTAGGGCAGAATCACACTCCTACAATGAGCAGTTCTTC. This chain joins TRBV19 and TRBJ2-1; D is unclear. Between the trimmed V and J ends, which lost 6 bases and 0 bases, there was a span of 12 bases. The CDR3 covers 15 residues. Germline lookup yields CDR1 LNHDA and CDR2 SQIVND (reference sequence). The full variable domain, in which reference TRBV19 and TRBJ2-1 provide the parts outside the CDR3, is DGGITQSPKYLFRKEGQNVTLSCEQNLNHDAMYWYRQDPGQGLRLIYYSQIVNDFQKGDIAEGYSVSREKKESFPLTVTSAQKNPTAFYLCASRAESHSYNEQFFGPGTRLTVL.

This clonotype was counted ten times or more. This chain connects TRBV28 to TRBJ1-5; tentatively, D is TRBD1 (6 bases). The CDR3 sequence is 15 residues long. Germline V gene lookup returns CDR1 MDHEN and CDR2 SYDVKM. V was trimmed by 1 base and J by 11 bases, leaving 18 bases between them. The CDR3 spells CASSLYRAVSRAQHF. DNA for the CDR3: TGTGCCAGCAGTTTATACAGGGCCGTATCTAGGGCCCAGCATTTT.

The sample holds many counts of this clonotype. The chain carries TRBV3-1 and TRBJ2-3; tentatively, D is TRBD1 (6 bases). V lost 10 bases to trimming and J lost 6 bases, with 14 bases between them. Per germline, CDR1 LGHDT and CDR2 YNNKEL (reference sequence). The CDR3 consists of 12 residues. CDR3 sequence: CATKGGYDTQYF. CDR3 in DNA: TGTGCCACCAAAGGGGGATATGATACGCAGTATTTT.

This clonotype is medium-sized within its sample. This chain links TRBV18 with TRBJ2-7; no clear D. The CDR3 covers 13 residues. The V and J ends lost 0 bases and 1 base respectively, with 4 bases between them. Germline CDR1 and CDR2: KGHSH and LQKENI. CDR3 DNA: TGTGCCAGCTCACCACCGGGTTCCTACGAGCAGTACTTC. Encoded protein: CASSPPGSYEQYF.

Ten or more counts support this clonotype. The J gene is TRBJ2-5, the V gene TRBV7-8, with TRBD2 matching 9 bases. Germline V gives CDR1 SGHVS, CDR2 FQNEAQ. The length of the CDR3 is 17 residues. The V and J ends lost 0 bases and 0 bases, in that order; junction bases with no gene match: 5. CDR3 nucleotides: TGTGCCAGCAGCTTAGCGGGGTCTAGCGGGAACCAAGAGACCCAGTACTTC. It encodes CASSLAGSSGNQETQYF. Using reference TRBV7-8 and TRBJ2-5 for the parts outside the CDR3, the full variable domain is GAGVSQSPRYKVAKRGQDVALRCDPISGHVSLFWYQQALGQGPEFLTYFQNEAQLDKSGLPSDRFFAERPEGSVSTLKIQRTQQEDSAVYLCASSLAGSSGNQETQYFGPGTRLLVL.

This clonotype is labeled as medium-sized. The chain uses TRBV15 and TRBJ2-3, with D possibly TRBD2 on 5 matching bases. The CDR3 totals 14 residues. V was trimmed by 0 bases and J by 5 bases, leaving 9 bases between them. Germline CDR1 and CDR2: LNHNV and YYDKDF (reference sequence). CDR3 sequence: CATSRDRAGDTQYF. In nucleotides, the CDR3 is TGTGCCACCAGCAGAGATAGGGCGGGAGATACGCAGTATTTT.

This clonotype was detected a few times. J is TRBJ2-7 and V is TRBV28; 9 bases align to TRBD2. Looked up from germline, CDR1 is MDHEN and CDR2 is SYDVKM. The CDR3 runs 16 residues. The J segment lost 9 bases and the V segment lost 3 bases, leaving 15 bases of the junction unmatched. CDR3 nucleotide sequence: TGTGCCAGCAGTTTGGCGGGGGGGGGAATAGCGGGAAGGCAGTACTTC. This codes for CASSLAGGGIAGRQYF.

Within the sample, this clonotype is medium-sized. The rearrangement uses TRBV4-1 and TRBJ2-3, with D unclear. Per germline, CDR1 MGHRA and CDR2 YSYEKL. Deletions cut 0 bases from V and 4 bases from J, with 11 bases between. This CDR3 has 15 residues. The CDR3 DNA follows: TGCGCCAGCAGCCAAGATGGCGCACGGGCAGATACGCAGTATTTT. Translation: CASSQDGARADTQYF.

This clonotype has a count of ten or more. The rearrangement uses TRBV7-2 and TRBJ1-3; D might be TRBD1 (5 bases). Germline loops: CDR1 SGHTA, CDR2 FQGNSA. Trimming pared 1 base from V and 3 bases from J, leaving 10 bases between. CDR3 length: 15 amino acids. DNA for the CDR3: TGTGCCAGCAGCTTAGAAGCAGGGATTGGAAACACCATATATTTT. The encoded protein is CASSLEAGIGNTIYF.

This clonotype was seen repeatedly, ten times or more. CDR3 in amino acids: CASRRSGQETQYF. The CDR3 nucleotides are TGCGCCAGCAGGAGGTCAGGCCAAGAGACCCAGTACTTC. The chain is built from TRBV5-1 and TRBJ2-5; D ambiguous. The V gene lost 5 bases and the J gene lost 1 base, with 9 bases spanning the gap. Germline lookup yields CDR1 SGHRS and CDR2 YFSETQ. The CDR3 sequence is 13 residues long.

This clonotype counts as medium-sized. The rearrangement links TRBV27 to TRBJ2-1; D is unresolved. Germline CDR1 reads MNHEY; CDR2 reads SMNVEV (reference sequence). V gave up 4 bases and J gave up 6 bases, with 10 bases separating them. The CDR3 loop spans 13 amino acids. The CDR3 nucleotides read TGTGCCAGCAGTTCTGGCTGGGGCAATGAGCAGTTCTTC. Protein product: CASSSGWGNEQFF.

Many counts were recorded for this clonotype. CDR3 DNA sequence: TGTGCCAGCTCCCGCCGTGCCAATGAGCAGTTCTTC. This gives the protein CASSRRANEQFF. V is TRBV2 and J is TRBJ2-1; D is undetermined. The germline V gene has CDR1 SNHLY and CDR2 FYNNEI. Trimming cost V 8 bases and J 6 bases, with 11 bases left between them. The CDR3 length is 12 residues. Supplemented by reference TRBV2 and TRBJ2-1, the full variable domain reads EPEVTQTPSHQVTQMGQEVILRCVPISNHLYFYWYRQILGQKVEFLVSFYNNEISEKSEIFDDQFSVERPDGSNFTLKIRSTKLEDSAMYFCASSRRANEQFFGPGTRLTVL.

Ten or more counts support this clonotype. The chain couples TRBV15 to TRBJ1-4; 10 bases are shared with TRBD1. With 1 base clipped from V and 8 bases from J, the junction kept 7 bases outside the gene matches. The CDR3 spans 16 residues. Germline lookup yields CDR1 LNHNV and CDR2 YYDKDF (reference sequence). Here the CDR3 DNA reads TGTGCCACCAGCAGAGGTACCGGGACAGGGGAGGAAAAACTGTTTTTT. This gives the protein CATSRGTGTGEEKLFF.

The chain employs TRBV20-1 and TRBJ2-1; 7 bases align to TRBD1. The CDR3 has 15 residues. The germline gives CDR1 DFQATT, CDR2 SNEGSKA (reference sequence). The V segment lost 5 bases and the J segment 3 bases; nucleotides outside the gene matches: 10. The CDR3 nucleotides are TGCAGTGCTCTTCCTAGACAGGGATTCTACAATGAGCAGTTCTTC. It yields the protein CSALPRQGFYNEQFF.

This clonotype came up many times. The chain recombines TRBV4-1 with TRBJ1-5; D gene uncertain. The CDR3 loop spans 15 amino acids. The V gene's germline CDR1 is MGHRA and CDR2 YSYEKL. Trimming pared 1 base from V and 4 bases from J, leaving 11 bases between. The CDR3 loop reads CASSQGRSENQPQHF. The CDR3 nucleotides are TGCGCCAGCAGCCAAGGTCGATCGGAGAATCAGCCCCAGCATTTT.

This clonotype has only one observation. V usage is TRBV29-1 and J usage is TRBJ2-1; D gene uncertain. The V and J ends lost 1 base and 0 bases respectively, with 7 bases between them. This CDR3 comprises 14 residues. Germline V lookup: CDR1 SQVTM, CDR2 ANQGSEA. CDR3 bases: TGCAGCGTTGAAGGGAGTGCCTCCTACAATGAGCAGTTCTTC. This sequence encodes CSVEGSASYNEQFF.

This clonotype was counted many times. The V and J genes are TRBV2 and TRBJ2-7; tentatively, D is TRBD1 (5 bases). Germline CDR1 reads SNHLY; CDR2 reads FYNNEI. This CDR3 contains 16 residues. The ends were cut back, 8 bases at V and 1 base at J, with 21 bases in the middle. CDR3 in amino acids: CASGWGPIKDSYEQYF. The CDR3 region has the DNA TGTGCCAGCGGGTGGGGCCCTATTAAAGATTCCTACGAGCAGTACTTC. Supplemented by reference TRBV2 and TRBJ2-7, the full variable domain reads EPEVTQTPSHQVTQMGQEVILRCVPISNHLYFYWYRQILGQKVEFLVSFYNNEISEKSEIFDDQFSVERPDGSNFTLKIRSTKLEDSAMYFCASGWGPIKDSYEQYFGPGTRLTVT.

The chain links TRBV12-3 or TRBV12-4 to TRBJ1-3, with D possibly matching TRBD1 (5 bases). CDR3 length: 14 amino acids. Trimming cost V 7 bases and J 4 bases, with 14 bases left between them. CDR3 nucleotide sequence: TGTGCCAGCACCTTCGGGGGTCCCGGAAACACCATATATTTT. It translates to CASTFGGPGNTIYF.

By frequency in the sample, this clonotype is medium-sized. The genes are TRBV28 and TRBJ2-1, with TRBD1 as a possible D gene (5 bases). The V end was cut by 6 bases, the J end by 9 bases, with 12 bases between. This CDR3 has 12 amino acids. In germline, CDR1 is MDHEN, CDR2 SYDVKM. In DNA, the CDR3 is TGTGCCAGCAGGCCCACAGGTCGTGAGCAGTTCTTC. Amino acid sequence: CASRPTGREQFF.

This chain connects TRBV6-5 to TRBJ1-1; D call uncertain. Germline CDR1 is MNHEY and CDR2 is SVGAGI. This CDR3 is built from 15 residues. Between the trimmed V and J ends, which lost 6 bases and 0 bases, there was a span of 14 bases. CDR3 loop: CASRGVRPMNTEAFF. CDR3 sequence (DNA): TGTGCCAGCAGAGGCGTACGCCCCATGAACACTGAAGCTTTCTTT.

By frequency in the sample, this clonotype is medium-sized. The chain has TRBV28 and TRBJ2-7, with 11 bases lining up with TRBD2. V was pared by 6 bases and J by 7 bases, with 11 bases of the junction left unmatched. This CDR3 contains 15 residues. Germline V CDR1 and CDR2: MDHEN, SYDVKM. The CDR3 protein is CASRFSGRARGEQYF. Here the CDR3 DNA reads TGTGCCAGCAGGTTTAGCGGGAGGGCCCGAGGGGAGCAGTACTTC.

By sample fraction, this clonotype is medium-sized (0.01 to 0.1%). The chain employs TRBV7-9 and TRBJ1-5; D is unresolved. Per the germline V gene, CDR1 is SEHNR and CDR2 is FQNEAQ (reference sequence). The CDR3 runs 15 residues. V lost 0 bases to trimming and J lost 1 base, with 7 bases between them. Written as DNA, the CDR3 is TGTGCCAGCAGCTTAGCGGCAGGCAGCAATCAGCCCCAGCATTTT. This translates into CASSLAAGSNQPQHF.